One and the same sample provided the 30 T cell receptor beta chains below, sequenced in a study of PD-1 blockade in classical Hodgkin lymphoma. Produced via immunoSEQ multiplex PCR; TCRdb's table is partial and in-frame only. This sample yields approximately 100,000 clones, of which roughly 91% are seen a single time; about 6.4% belongs to the top ten. All patients relapsed after autologous stem cell transplantation, and brentuximab vedotin exposure varied. This material consisted of peripheral blood mononuclear cells (PBMCs), taken before the second cycle of nivolumab. The source is a human donor with classical Hodgkin lymphoma.

The chain uses TRBV27 and TRBJ2-7; D gene uncertain. V was trimmed by 4 bases and J by 2 bases, leaving 12 bases between them. Per germline, CDR1 MNHEY and CDR2 SMNVEV (reference sequence). This CDR3 is built from 14 residues. Here the CDR3 DNA reads TGTGCCAGCAGTTGGTGGGATAGCCCCTACGAGCAGTACTTC. Amino acid sequence: CASSWWDSPYEQYF.

This clone rates as medium-sized. The chain uses TRBV5-8 and TRBJ1-1, with D tentatively TRBD1 (5 bases). CDR3 length equals 16 residues. V lost 2 bases to trimming and J lost 2 bases, with 16 bases between them. Germline CDR1 SGHTS, CDR2 YDEGEE. CDR3 nucleotide sequence: TGTGCCAGCAGCTTCGGAAGGGGATATCTTAACACTGAAGCTTTCTTT. Protein sequence: CASSFGRGYLNTEAFF. Looking up the rest from reference TRBV5-8 and TRBJ1-1 gives the full variable domain: EAGVTQSPTHLIKTRGQQATLRCSPISGHTSVYWYQQALGLGLQFLLWYDEGEERNRGNFPPRFSGRQFPNYSSELNVNALELEDSALYLCASSFGRGYLNTEAFFGQGTRLTVV.

This chain uses TRBV15 with TRBJ1-1; no definite D call. This CDR3 is 13 amino acids long. Germline CDR1 is LNHNV and CDR2 is YYDKDF (reference sequence). With 1 base removed from V and 3 bases from J, the gap between germline ends came to 6 bases. CDR3 sequence (DNA): TGTGCCACCAGCAGAGTAAGGTACACTGAAGCTTTCTTT. This sequence encodes CATSRVRYTEAFF.

This clone is a singleton in its sample. The chain combines TRBV28 with TRBJ1-2; tentative D call: TRBD1 (6 bases). The V and J ends lost 8 bases and 2 bases respectively, with 12 bases between them. The CDR3 spans 13 residues. The germline V gene encodes CDR1 MDHEN and CDR2 SYDVKM. In DNA, the CDR3 is TGTGCCAGCCGCGTCGGGGGCAACTATGGCTACACCTTC. This translates into CASRVGGNYGYTF.

This chain uses TRBV7-2 with TRBJ2-1; D is uncertain. V was clipped by 0 bases and J by 2 bases, with 5 bases between them. Per germline, CDR1 SGHTA and CDR2 FQGNSA. The CDR3 runs to 14 residues. This chain's CDR3 is CASSLARAYNEQFF. DNA for the CDR3: TGTGCCAGCAGCTTAGCTAGGGCCTACAATGAGCAGTTCTTC.

This clone appeared a single time. The gene calls are TRBV11-2 and TRBJ1-6, with D maybe TRBD1 (6 bases). The germline CDR1 and CDR2 sequences are SGHAT and FQNNGV. The length of the CDR3 is 15 residues. The V and J ends lost 2 bases and 8 bases respectively, with 13 bases between them. CDR3 sequence reads: CASSLRGVGDSPLHF. The CDR3 DNA reads as TGTGCCAGCAGCTTAAGGGGGGTTGGGGATTCACCCCTCCACTTT. The entire variable domain, with the rest obtained from reference TRBV11-2 and TRBJ1-6, is as follows: EAGVAQSPRYKIIEKRQSVAFWCNPISGHATLYWYQQILGQGPKLLIQFQNNGVVDDSQLPKDRFSAERLKGVDSTLKIQPAKLEDSAVYLCASSLRGVGDSPLHFGNGTRLTVT.

The V gene is TRBV6-1, the J gene TRBJ2-5, with 8 bases matching TRBD2. From germline, CDR1 is MNHNS and CDR2 SASEGT. The CDR3 has 15 residues. Germline trimming cut 5 bases from V and 7 bases from J; bases unmatched to any gene: 12. CDR3 sequence reads: CASSTRGAGVVTQYF. The CDR3 DNA reads TGTGCCAGCAGTACCAGGGGAGCGGGGGTAGTGACCCAGTACTTC.

The J gene is TRBJ2-5, the V gene TRBV18, with D perhaps matching TRBD1 or TRBD2 (5 bases each). Germline V gives CDR1 KGHSH, CDR2 LQKENI. V was shortened by 0 bases and J by 5 bases, with 10 bases between the two germline ends. The length of the CDR3 is 14 residues. The CDR3 DNA reads TGTGCCAGCTCACCACCGGGACGCCGGGAGACCCAGTACTTC. Protein: CASSPPGRRETQYF.

The rearrangement uses TRBV19 and TRBJ1-1; maybe TRBD1 (5 bases). Per germline, CDR1 LNHDA and CDR2 SQIVND (reference sequence). CDR3 length equals 14 residues. V lost 7 bases and J 1 base, leaving 13 bases between the germline ends. CDR3 nucleotides: TGTGCCAGTATTCAGGGAAACTGGAACACTGAAGCTTTCTTT. Amino acid sequence: CASIQGNWNTEAFF.

The genes are TRBV18 and TRBJ1-1, with unresolved D. V dropped 4 bases and J dropped 2 bases, with 11 bases sitting between them. The CDR3 is 14 residues long. Germline V gene data show CDR1 as KGHSH and CDR2 as LQKENI. The CDR3 DNA sequence: TGTGCCAGCTCACAGGAGGGAACAAACACTGAAGCTTTCTTT. This encodes CASSQEGTNTEAFF.

CDR3 in amino acids: CASSLYRARIPFHDSNQPQHF. CDR3 DNA sequence: TGTGCCAGCAGTTTATACAGGGCGAGAATACCCTTTCACGATAGCAATCAGCCCCAGCATTTT. V and J are TRBV28 and TRBJ1-5; D may be TRBD1 (6 bases). V lost 1 base, J lost 0 bases, and 25 bases lay in between. This CDR3 has 21 amino acids. Germline values: CDR1 MDHEN, CDR2 SYDVKM.

The chain combines TRBV14 with TRBJ1-1; possibly TRBD1 for D (5 bases). There are 14 residues in the CDR3. V dropped 3 bases and J dropped 5 bases, with 13 bases sitting between them. The germline CDR1 and CDR2 sequences are SGHDN and FVKESK. The CDR3 bases are TGTGCCAGCAGCCATCGGCAGGGTTGGACTGAAGCTTTCTTT. Its translation is CASSHRQGWTEAFF.

J is TRBJ2-7 and V is TRBV19; 7 bases align to TRBD1. The CDR3 is 11 amino acids. V was clipped by 8 bases and J by 6 bases; unmatched bases: 4. Germline V CDR1 and CDR2: LNHDA, SQIVND (reference sequence). The CDR3 DNA reads TGTGCCAGTGGACAGGTCTTCGAGCAGTACTTC. This sequence encodes CASGQVFEQYF. The full variable domain, completed using reference TRBV19 and TRBJ2-7, is DGGITQSPKYLFRKEGQNVTLSCEQNLNHDAMYWYRQDPGQGLRLIYYSQIVNDFQKGDIAEGYSVSREKKESFPLTVTSAQKNPTAFYLCASGQVFEQYFGPGTRLTVT.

The J gene is TRBJ1-2, the V gene TRBV27; unclear D gene. The CDR3 totals 12 residues. Germline CDR1 reads MNHEY; CDR2 reads SMNVEV (reference sequence). V was shortened by 2 bases and J by 8 bases, with 9 bases between the two germline ends. CDR3 region: CASSLRAGGYTF. CDR3 DNA sequence: TGTGCCAGCAGTTTAAGGGCGGGCGGCTACACCTTC.

The chain combines TRBV30 with TRBJ2-3, with D possibly called TRBD1 or TRBD2 (6 bases each). There are 14 residues in the CDR3. In germline, CDR1 is GTSNPN, CDR2 SVGIG (reference sequence). Deletions cut 1 base from V and 4 bases from J, with 12 bases between. CDR3 DNA sequence: TGTGCCTGGAGTGCTCCGGGGGCCCCAGATACGCAGTATTTT. It translates to CAWSAPGAPDTQYF.

V usage is TRBV19 and J usage is TRBJ1-5, with TRBD1 matching 9 bases. The germline V gene has CDR1 LNHDA and CDR2 SQIVND (reference sequence). Losses at the gene ends were 6 bases for V and 2 bases for J; bases not matched to a gene: 5. The CDR3 is 15 amino acids. DNA for the CDR3: TGTGCCAGTAGCCGGGACAGGGAAGGCAATCAGCCCCAGCATTTT. Its protein is CASSRDREGNQPQHF.

The V gene is TRBV5-4, the J gene TRBJ2-5; TRBD2 aligns across 7 bases. This CDR3 has 14 amino acids. Germline CDR1 and CDR2: SGHNT and YYREEE (reference sequence). Trimming took 0 bases from V and 3 from J; bases not matched to a gene: 2. CDR3 in DNA: TGTGCCAGCAGCTTGGCCGCGGGAGAAGAGACCCAGTACTTC. The encoded protein is CASSLAAGEETQYF.

This clone was observed once. The rearrangement links TRBV30 to TRBJ1-2; D ambiguous. The CDR3 spans 12 residues. Germline lookup yields CDR1 GTSNPN and CDR2 SVGIG (reference sequence). Trimming took 2 bases from V and 4 from J, leaving 8 bases between them. The CDR3 sequence: CAWSLGRYGYTF. The CDR3 DNA sequence: TGTGCCTGGAGTTTAGGGCGCTATGGCTACACCTTC.

The J gene is TRBJ1-1, the V gene TRBV2; 9 bases are a match to TRBD1. After removal of 6 bases from V and 1 base from J, the junction contained 3 bases not matched to a gene. The CDR3 has 14 residues. Germline V gene sequence: CDR1 SNHLY, CDR2 FYNNEI. In DNA form, the CDR3 reads TGTGCCAGCAGCACGACAGGGGGGAACACTGAAGCTTTCTTT. Protein sequence: CASSTTGGNTEAFF.

V gene TRBV28 combines with J gene TRBJ2-5; the D call may be TRBD1 or TRBD2 (5 bases each). CDR3 length: 16 residues. The V and J ends lost 1 base and 5 bases respectively, with 17 bases between them. Germline assignment: CDR1 MDHEN and CDR2 SYDVKM. Here the CDR3 reads CASSLFGRDVGETQYF. The CDR3 region has the DNA TGTGCCAGCAGTTTATTTGGACGGGACGTGGGGGAGACCCAGTACTTC. The variable domain in full, completed from reference TRBV28 and TRBJ2-5, reads DVKVTQSSRYLVKRTGEKVFLECVQDMDHENMFWYRQDPGLGLRLIYFSYDVKMKEKGDIPEGYSVSREKKERFSLILESASTNQTSMYLCASSLFGRDVGETQYFGPGTRLLVL.

This clone was recorded once. One end of the junction varies from germline; a read error may be responsible. The genes are TRBV11-2 and TRBJ2-2, with no clear D. Germline V CDR1 and CDR2: SGHAT, FQNNGV. This CDR3 region has 11 residues. The CDR3 DNA follows: TGTGCCAGCAGCTACACAGGGGAGCTGTTTTTT. Translation: CASSYTGELFF. The full variable domain, with the rest looked up from reference TRBV11-2 and TRBJ2-2, is EAGVAQSPRYKIIEKRQSVAFWCNPISGHATLYWYQQILGQGPKLLIQFQNNGVVDDSQLPKDRFSAERLKGVDSTLKIQPAKLEDSAVYLCASSYTGELFFGEGSRLTVL.

The J gene is TRBJ2-1, the V gene TRBV11-2; D is unclear. The V gene's germline CDR1 is SGHAT and CDR2 FQNNGV. The ends were cut back, 5 bases at V and 1 base at J, with 6 bases in the middle. This CDR3 has 13 residues. The CDR3 loop reads CASSPESYNEQFF. DNA of the CDR3: TGTGCCAGCAGCCCAGAGTCCTACAATGAGCAGTTCTTC.

In DNA, the CDR3 is TGTGCCAGCAGCCCCGCCGGGACAGGGACCCGCGGCTACACCTTC. Translation gives CASSPAGTGTRGYTF. The J gene is TRBJ1-2, the V gene TRBV28; 9 bases map to TRBD1. The V and J ends lost 6 bases and 8 bases, in that order; junction bases with no gene match: 13. The germline V gene has CDR1 MDHEN and CDR2 SYDVKM. The length of the CDR3 is 15 residues.

The rearrangement links TRBV4-1 to TRBJ1-2; D ambiguous. Germline V lookup: CDR1 MGHRA, CDR2 YSYEKL. The CDR3 length is 15 residues. Trimming left V 0 bases short and J 3 bases short, with 11 bases between. The CDR3 DNA follows: TGCGCCAGCAGCCAAGATCCCGAATTCTACTATGGCTACACCTTC. Translated, it gives CASSQDPEFYYGYTF.

The chain employs TRBV7-2 and TRBJ1-1, with D possibly being TRBD1 (5 bases). The CDR3 is 13 residues long. Germline V gene data show CDR1 as SGHTA and CDR2 as FQGNSA. V was clipped by 0 bases and J by 8 bases, with 10 bases between them. In DNA form, the CDR3 reads TGTGCCAGCAGCTTAGCCGGCGGGGCAGAAGCTTTCTTT. As protein: CASSLAGGAEAFF.

This clone has just a few counts. As DNA, the CDR3 is TGTGCCAGCAGTGAGGGGACGGGTGTAAGCGGCTACACCTTC. This translates into CASSEGTGVSGYTF. V usage is TRBV6-4 and J usage is TRBJ1-2; tentative D call: TRBD1 (5 bases). The V gene's germline CDR1 is MRHNA and CDR2 SNTAGT. The V end lost 3 bases, the J end lost 8 bases, and 16 bases lay between the germline ends. There are 14 residues in the CDR3.

Written as DNA, the CDR3 is TGTGCCAGCATCCTTACACAGCGGGGGTGGGGTGAGCAGTTCTTC. Amino acid sequence: CASILTQRGWGEQFF. The J gene is TRBJ2-1, the V gene TRBV6-5, with 8 bases fitting TRBD2. The CDR3 has 15 amino acids. The V gene's germline CDR1 is MNHEY and CDR2 SVGAGI. Trimming removed 7 bases from V and 9 bases from J; junction bases left unmatched: 14.

J is TRBJ2-3 and V is TRBV9; D remains ambiguous. Germline CDR1 SGDLS, CDR2 YYNGEE. This CDR3 has 14 residues. Trimming cost V 2 bases and J 3 bases, with 10 bases left between them. The DNA of the CDR3 is TGTGCCAGCAGCGTCACGCCAACTACAGATACGCAGTATTTT. Protein: CASSVTPTTDTQYF. Together with reference TRBV9 and TRBJ2-3, the CDR3 gives the full variable domain: DSGVTQTPKHLITATGQRVTLRCSPRSGDLSVYWYQQSLDQGLQFLIQYYNGEERAKGNILERFSAQQFPDLHSELNLSSLELGDSALYFCASSVTPTTDTQYFGPGTRLTVL.

The count of this clone is one. The DNA of the CDR3 is TGTGCCTTTGCTCCGAGGGGGCGCCAAGATGGCTACACCTTC. Protein sequence: CAFAPRGRQDGYTF. The chain combines TRBV30 with TRBJ1-2; TRBD1 aligns across 7 bases. CDR1 and CDR2 (germline): GTSNPN, SVGIG (reference sequence). The CDR3 length is 14 residues. V trimming: 7 bases; J trimming: 6 bases; junction bases outside the gene matches: 14.

This CDR3 reads CASSFQETYEQYF. DNA for the CDR3: TGCGCCAGCAGCTTTCAGGAGACCTACGAGCAGTACTTC. This chain links TRBV5-1 with TRBJ2-7; no firm D call. Germline assignment: CDR1 SGHRS and CDR2 YFSETQ. This CDR3 has 13 amino acids. Trimming cost V 2 bases and J 2 bases, with 8 bases left between them.